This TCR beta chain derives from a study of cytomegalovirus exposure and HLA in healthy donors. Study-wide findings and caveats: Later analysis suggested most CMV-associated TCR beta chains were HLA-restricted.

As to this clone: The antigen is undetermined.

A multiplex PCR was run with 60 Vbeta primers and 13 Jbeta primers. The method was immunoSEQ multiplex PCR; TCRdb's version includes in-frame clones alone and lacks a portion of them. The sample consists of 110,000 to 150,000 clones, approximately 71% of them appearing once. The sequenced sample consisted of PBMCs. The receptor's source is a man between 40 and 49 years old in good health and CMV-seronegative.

The DNA of the CDR3 is TGTGCCAGCTCACCCCAGGGGAAGAACACTGAAGCTTTCTTT. Amino acid sequence: CASSPQGKNTEAFF. The gene calls are TRBV18 and TRBJ1-1, with D tentatively TRBD1 (6 bases). The V end lost 3 bases, the J end lost 1 base, and 9 bases lay between the germline ends. Germline CDR1 is KGHSH and CDR2 is LQKENI. The CDR3 is 14 residues long.